A selection of T cell receptor beta chains follows, all from one sample in a study of OX40 agonist ivuxolimab in advanced cancers. The table came from immunoSEQ multiplex PCR; TCRdb's copy has only in-frame clones and leaves some out. This table has 30,000 to 35,000 clones, 81% appearing once. The sample in question was CD4+ or CD8+ T cells sorted from blood, obtained in a trial of the OX40 agonist ivuxolimab. The receptors shown here come from an adult with an advanced solid tumor such as melanoma, head and neck, liver or kidney cancer. Each CDR3 is given with its conserved first and last residue. The order of the fields is J gene, D gene, clone size, V gene, CDR3 protein, CDR3 DNA. The D gene is left open where the match is weak. Size values are once, few and many counts, or a class for expanded clones, and some rows have none.

j_gene: TRBJ1-5
d_gene: NA
abundance: NA
v_gene: TRBV28
CDR3aa: CASRGEHQPQHF
CDR3nt: TGTGCCAGCAGGGGGGAGCATCAGCCCCAGCATTTT

j_gene: TRBJ1-4
d_gene: NA
abundance: few
v_gene: TRBV7-8
CDR3aa: CASTHGGATNEKLFF
CDR3nt: TGTGCCAGCACGCACGGCGGAGCAACTAATGAAAAACTGTTTTTT

j_gene: TRBJ1-2
d_gene: NA
abundance: once
v_gene: TRBV19
CDR3aa: CASNSEGIQGYTF
CDR3nt: TGTGCCAGCAACTCTGAGGGCATCCAGGGCTACACCTTC

j_gene: TRBJ2-5
d_gene: NA
abundance: NA
v_gene: TRBV7-2
CDR3aa: CASSLRGGTAQETQYF
CDR3nt: TGTGCCAGCAGCTTACGGGGGGGGACAGCTCAAGAGACCCAGTACTTC

j_gene: TRBJ2-7
d_gene: NA
abundance: NA
v_gene: TRBV7-2
CDR3aa: CASSLNQGRSDEQYF
CDR3nt: TGTGCCAGCAGCCTGAACCAGGGGAGATCGGACGAGCAGTACTTC

j_gene: TRBJ1-3
d_gene: NA
abundance: once
v_gene: TRBV7-2
CDR3aa: CASSSTMNTIYF
CDR3nt: TGTGCCAGCAGCTCGACAATGAACACCATATATTTT

j_gene: TRBJ2-4
d_gene: NA
abundance: NA
v_gene: TRBV6-1
CDR3aa: CASSEGGEAIQYF
CDR3nt: TGTGCCAGCAGTGAAGGTGGGGAGGCCATTCAGTACTTC

j_gene: TRBJ2-1
d_gene: TRBD2
abundance: NA
v_gene: TRBV28
CDR3aa: CASSRPTPTTAGLPKSSYNEQFF
CDR3nt: TGTGCCAGCAGTAGGCCAACTCCTACCACAGCGGGACTCCCCAAGAGCTCCTACAATGAGCAGTTCTTC

j_gene: TRBJ2-7
d_gene: NA
abundance: NA
v_gene: TRBV6-6
CDR3aa: CASSHRTSYEQYF
CDR3nt: TGTGCCAGCAGCCACAGGACTTCCTACGAGCAGTACTTC

j_gene: TRBJ2-2
d_gene: NA
abundance: NA
v_gene: TRBV2
CDR3aa: CASSELSSGTGELFF
CDR3nt: TGTGCCAGCAGTGAACTGAGTTCGGGCACCGGGGAGCTGTTTTTT

j_gene: TRBJ1-1
d_gene: NA
abundance: NA
v_gene: TRBV5-8
CDR3aa: CASTRGIWGEERNTEAFF
CDR3nt: TGTGCCAGCACACGGGGCATTTGGGGCGAAGAGAGGAACACTGAAGCTTTCTTT

j_gene: TRBJ2-2
d_gene: TRBD1
abundance: NA
v_gene: TRBV7-8
CDR3aa: CASSLTGAPGELFF
CDR3nt: TGTGCCAGCAGCTTAACAGGGGCGCCCGGGGAGCTGTTTTTT

j_gene: TRBJ1-1
d_gene: TRBD1
abundance: medium-sized
v_gene: TRBV5-1
CDR3aa: CASSLGQGSEAFF
CDR3nt: TGCGCCAGCAGCTTGGGACAGGGGTCTGAAGCTTTCTTT

j_gene: TRBJ1-2
d_gene: NA
abundance: once
v_gene: TRBV14
CDR3aa: CASSHGPSYGYTF
CDR3nt: TGTGCCAGCAGCCATGGCCCATCCTATGGCTACACCTTC

j_gene: TRBJ2-6
d_gene: TRBD1
abundance: NA
v_gene: TRBV5-1
CDR3aa: CASSAGTARSGANVLTF
CDR3nt: TGCGCCAGCAGCGCCGGGACAGCCCGCTCTGGGGCCAACGTCCTGACTTTC

j_gene: TRBJ1-2
d_gene: NA
abundance: once
v_gene: TRBV11-3
CDR3aa: CASSLGPFGVTGYTF
CDR3nt: TGTGCCAGCAGCTTAGGGCCCTTCGGGGTGACTGGCTACACCTTC

j_gene: TRBJ1-6
d_gene: NA
abundance: NA
v_gene: TRBV4-3
CDR3aa: CASSQDLAGAHSPLHF
CDR3nt: TGCGCCAGCAGCCAAGATCTTGCTGGGGCTCATTCACCCCTCCACTTT

j_gene: TRBJ2-7
d_gene: NA
abundance: once
v_gene: TRBV18
CDR3aa: CASSPSGGSYEQYF
CDR3nt: TGTGCCAGCTCACCGTCCGGGGGTTCTTACGAGCAGTACTTC

j_gene: TRBJ1-1
d_gene: TRBD1
abundance: NA
v_gene: TRBV19
CDR3aa: CAIHSGTGGLTEAFF
CDR3nt: TGTGCCATTCACTCCGGGACAGGGGGCCTCACTGAAGCTTTCTTT

j_gene: TRBJ2-3
d_gene: TRBD2
abundance: NA
v_gene: TRBV6-5
CDR3aa: CATRNSGASTDTQYF
CDR3nt: TGTGCCACCCGAAATAGCGGGGCGAGCACAGATACGCAGTATTTT

j_gene: TRBJ1-2
d_gene: TRBD1
abundance: NA
v_gene: TRBV6-5
CDR3aa: CASSRTGGGYTF
CDR3nt: TGTGCCAGCAGCCGGACAGGGGGTGGCTACACCTTC

j_gene: TRBJ1-5
d_gene: TRBD1
abundance: few
v_gene: TRBV2
CDR3aa: CASRDRDRGRHFPQHF
CDR3nt: TGTGCCAGCAGGGACCGGGACAGGGGCCGGCATTTTCCCCAGCATTTT

j_gene: TRBJ1-1
d_gene: NA
abundance: NA
v_gene: TRBV28
CDR3aa: CASSPGRVMNTEAFF
CDR3nt: TGTGCCAGCAGTCCGGGACGGGTAATGAACACTGAAGCTTTCTTT

j_gene: TRBJ2-2
d_gene: NA
abundance: NA
v_gene: TRBV19
CDR3aa: CASSSSGRELFF
CDR3nt: TGTGCCAGTAGTTCCAGCGGGCGGGAGCTGTTTTTT

j_gene: TRBJ2-5
d_gene: TRBD2
abundance: NA
v_gene: TRBV4-3
CDR3aa: CASSQEWLREETQYF
CDR3nt: TGCGCCAGCAGCCAAGAATGGCTGCGGGAGGAGACCCAGTACTTC

j_gene: TRBJ2-7
d_gene: NA
abundance: NA
v_gene: TRBV28
CDR3aa: CASSPPGTYEQYF
CDR3nt: TGTGCCAGCAGTCCTCCGGGGACCTACGAGCAGTACTTC

j_gene: TRBJ1-1
d_gene: NA
abundance: NA
v_gene: TRBV18
CDR3aa: CASSPRGVNTEAFF
CDR3nt: TGTGCCAGCTCACCTAGGGGTGTGAACACTGAAGCTTTCTTT

j_gene: TRBJ1-5
d_gene: TRBD1
abundance: NA
v_gene: TRBV6-6
CDR3aa: CASNRQGRDQPQHF
CDR3nt: TGTGCCAGCAACCGACAGGGCCGAGATCAGCCCCAGCATTTT

j_gene: TRBJ1-1
d_gene: TRBD1
abundance: once
v_gene: TRBV19
CDR3aa: CASGSRGGNTEAFF
CDR3nt: TGTGCCAGTGGGTCCAGGGGGGGGAACACTGAAGCTTTCTTT

j_gene: TRBJ2-5
d_gene: TRBD1
abundance: NA
v_gene: TRBV7-2
CDR3aa: CASSIGTAPGRTQYF
CDR3nt: TGTGCCAGCAGCATAGGGACAGCCCCGGGGAGGACCCAGTACTTC

j_gene: TRBJ1-1
d_gene: NA
abundance: NA
v_gene: TRBV27
CDR3aa: CASTAVTGVTEAFF
CDR3nt: TGTGCCAGCACCGCGGTCACAGGAGTGACTGAAGCTTTCTTT

j_gene: TRBJ1-2
d_gene: NA
abundance: NA
v_gene: TRBV6-6
CDR3aa: CASIIWGGTNGYTF
CDR3nt: TGTGCCAGCATCATTTGGGGGGGGACTAATGGCTACACCTTC

j_gene: TRBJ2-3
d_gene: NA
abundance: NA
v_gene: TRBV12-1
CDR3aa: CASSFGHPFTQYF
CDR3nt: TGTGCCAGCAGCTTCGGGCACCCTTTTACGCAGTATTTT

j_gene: TRBJ1-1
d_gene: NA
abundance: NA
v_gene: TRBV19
CDR3aa: CASSTTGQSDTEAFF
CDR3nt: TGTGCCAGTAGTACGACAGGCCAGAGTGACACTGAAGCTTTCTTT

j_gene: TRBJ1-2
d_gene: NA
abundance: NA
v_gene: TRBV5-4
CDR3aa: CASRLDSGSYTF
CDR3nt: TGTGCCAGCAGACTGGACAGCGGCTCCTACACCTTC

j_gene: TRBJ2-2
d_gene: TRBD1
abundance: NA
v_gene: TRBV15
CDR3aa: CATSGRDRVGTGELFF
CDR3nt: TGTGCCACCAGCGGCCGGGACAGGGTGGGAACCGGGGAGCTGTTTTTT

j_gene: TRBJ2-5
d_gene: NA
abundance: NA
v_gene: TRBV18
CDR3aa: CASSPLETQYF
CDR3nt: TGTGCCAGCTCACCGTTAGAGACCCAGTACTTC

j_gene: TRBJ1-2
d_gene: NA
abundance: NA
v_gene: TRBV29-1
CDR3aa: CSVEMGLYGYTF
CDR3nt: TGCAGCGTTGAAATGGGTCTCTATGGCTACACCTTC

j_gene: TRBJ2-4
d_gene: NA
abundance: once
v_gene: TRBV6-6
CDR3aa: CASSTRQRSSLNIQYF
CDR3nt: TGTGCCAGCAGTACCCGACAGAGAAGCTCCCTAAACATTCAGTACTTC

j_gene: TRBJ2-1
d_gene: NA
abundance: NA
v_gene: TRBV29-1
CDR3aa: CSVALGALGEQFF
CDR3nt: TGCAGCGTTGCTCTGGGGGCCCTAGGGGAGCAGTTCTTC

j_gene: TRBJ2-7
d_gene: NA
abundance: NA
v_gene: TRBV18
CDR3aa: CASSPSIRGKQSASYGQYF
CDR3nt: TGTGCCAGCTCACCATCCATAAGGGGGAAGCAATCAGCCTCCTACGGGCAGTACTTC

j_gene: TRBJ2-1
d_gene: NA
abundance: NA
v_gene: TRBV27
CDR3aa: CASRVKGSSYNEQFF
CDR3nt: TGTGCCAGCAGGGTCAAGGGGAGCTCCTACAATGAGCAGTTCTTC

j_gene: TRBJ2-3
d_gene: NA
abundance: NA
v_gene: TRBV9
CDR3aa: CASSVRQGIGTDTQYF
CDR3nt: TGTGCCAGCAGCGTACGACAAGGGATAGGCACAGATACGCAGTATTTT

j_gene: TRBJ1-5
d_gene: NA
abundance: NA
v_gene: TRBV7-6
CDR3aa: CASSRTANQPQHF
CDR3nt: TGTGCCAGCAGTAGGACAGCTAATCAGCCCCAGCATTTT

j_gene: TRBJ1-2
d_gene: NA
abundance: NA
v_gene: TRBV5-4
CDR3aa: CASSPESNYGYTF
CDR3nt: TGTGCCAGCAGTCCAGAAAGTAACTATGGCTACACCTTC